Described below is a single T cell receptor (beta chain) sequence and its context. Its antigen is not known. The data are from a study of T cell responses to AZD1222 COVID-19 vaccine. General observations from the study: Nearly half of spike-specific TCRs reportedly target variant regions that are unmutated in the B.1.351 and B.1.1.7 variants. Donors were chiefly white British, with a greater number of females, and clonal diversity was perhaps underestimated.

Libraries were prepared by immunoSEQ multiplex PCR; TCRdb keeps only in-frame clonotypes and omits some of them. The profile covers 130,000 or so clones, with 91% appearing a single time and approximately 2.1% taken by the ten largest. CDR1 is SQVTM, CDR2 ANQGSEA, per germline. V trimming: 4 bases; J trimming: 2 bases; junction bases outside the gene matches: 4. This CDR3 region has 13 residues. The clonotype originates from an adult who received the AZD1222 COVID-19 vaccine. Here the sequenced sample was peripheral blood, taken 28 days after the second AZD1222 dose. This chain connects TRBV29-1 to TRBJ1-1, with 7 bases matching TRBD1. CDR3 sequence (DNA): TGCAGCGTTGGGGGACAGAAAAACACTGAAGCTTTCTTT. As protein: CSVGGQKNTEAFF.